Sequencing of this TCR beta chain was carried out in a study of blood T cell repertoires in COVID-19. The overall study: Samples of COVID-19 (acute and convalescent) were obtained from the United States, Italy and Spain.

In the original workflow: From reference gene primer amplification, estimates of nucleated cell counts were derived. TCRdb's copy holds only in-frame clones and misses some; the assay was immunoSEQ multiplex PCR. V and J calls and clone size are as listed in that table; D and trimming were resolved from the DNA. Of hundreds of thousands of clones listed, around 89% are singletons. Trimming at V came to 7 bases and at J to 6 bases, leaving 9 bases not matched to a gene. The CDR3 runs 14 residues. Germline V gene sequence: CDR1 SNHLY, CDR2 FYNNEI. This TCR was recovered from a man aged 30 to 45 who had been exposed to COVID-19. The J gene is TRBJ1-5, the V gene TRBV2; 7 bases agree with TRBD1. The sample was PBMCs or T cells enriched from blood (not recorded which). The CDR3 DNA is TGTGCCAGCAACCCCCGAGGGACAGCTCAGCCCCAGCATTTT. It codes for CASNPRGTAQPQHF.